Each of the 3 T cell receptor beta chains below was sequenced from the same sample in a study of shared clonotypes between healthy human individuals. Naive CD8 cells, CD45RO-negative and positively selected for CCR7, excluded terminally differentiated effector memory CD45RA+ cells. Some clones are missing from TCRdb's copy, which holds only in-frame ones; the method was immunoSEQ multiplex PCR. The data show about 2.2 million clones, with just over 90% seen just once and approximately 1.7% held by the top ten. Sequenced input: naive CD8+ T cells from PBMCs. Source of these receptors: a man between 18 and 29 years old in good health. Some clones in this sample may be carry-over from other donors' samples.

The chain combines TRBV6-5 with TRBJ1-2; D uncertain. The CDR3 has 15 residues. V was pared by 8 bases and J by 0 bases, with 16 bases between. CDR1 is MNHEY, CDR2 SVGAGI, per germline. CDR3 sequence (DNA): TGTGCCAGCGGACCTCCATGGGGAGCTAACTATGGCTACACCTTC. Protein product: CASGPPWGANYGYTF.

The chain employs TRBV27 and TRBJ1-1; TRBD1 agrees at 8 bases. This CDR3 is built from 14 residues. After removal of 6 bases from V and 5 bases from J, the junction contained 8 bases not matched to a gene. Germline V gives CDR1 MNHEY, CDR2 SMNVEV (reference sequence). CDR3 region: CASRSPTGGTEAFF. CDR3 nucleotides: TGTGCCAGCAGATCTCCAACAGGGGGGACTGAAGCTTTCTTT.

This clone was seen more than once but under ten times. The chain recombines TRBV6-5 with TRBJ1-1; no clear D gene. This CDR3 spans 14 amino acids. V was cut by 0 bases and J by 4 bases, with 9 bases left in between. Germline CDR1 and CDR2: MNHEY and SVGAGI. The CDR3 sequence is CASSYSAEGTEAFF. The CDR3 bases are TGTGCCAGCAGTTACTCGGCAGAGGGCACTGAAGCTTTCTTT.